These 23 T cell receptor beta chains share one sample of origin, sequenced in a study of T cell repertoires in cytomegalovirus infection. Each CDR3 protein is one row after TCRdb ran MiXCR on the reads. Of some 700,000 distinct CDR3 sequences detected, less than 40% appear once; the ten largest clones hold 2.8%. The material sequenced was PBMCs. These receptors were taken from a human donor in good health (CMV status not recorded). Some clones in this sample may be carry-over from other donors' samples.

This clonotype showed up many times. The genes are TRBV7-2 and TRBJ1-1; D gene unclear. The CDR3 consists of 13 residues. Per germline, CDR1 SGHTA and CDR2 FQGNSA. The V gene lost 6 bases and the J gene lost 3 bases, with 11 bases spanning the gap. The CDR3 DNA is TGTGCCAGCAGTTCAGGAGGGTACACTGAAGCTTTCTTT. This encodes CASSSGGYTEAFF.

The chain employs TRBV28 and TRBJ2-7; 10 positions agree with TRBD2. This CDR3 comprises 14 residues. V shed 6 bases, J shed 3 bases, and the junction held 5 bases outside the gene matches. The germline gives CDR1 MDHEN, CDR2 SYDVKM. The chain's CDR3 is CASSLAGAVYEQYF. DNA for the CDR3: TGTGCCAGCAGCCTAGCGGGAGCGGTCTACGAGCAGTACTTC.

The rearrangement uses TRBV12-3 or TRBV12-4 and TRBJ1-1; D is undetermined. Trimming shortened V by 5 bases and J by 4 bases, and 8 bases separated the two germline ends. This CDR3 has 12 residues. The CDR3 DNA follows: TGTGCCAGCAGTCTCACGATCACTGAAGCTTTCTTT. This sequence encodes CASSLTITEAFF.

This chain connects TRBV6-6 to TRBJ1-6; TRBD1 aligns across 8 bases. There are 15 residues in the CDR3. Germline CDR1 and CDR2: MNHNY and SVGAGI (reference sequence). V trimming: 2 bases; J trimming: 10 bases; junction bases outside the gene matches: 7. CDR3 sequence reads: CASSYQGQGNSPLHF. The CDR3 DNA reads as TGTGCCAGCAGTTACCAAGGACAGGGTAACTCACCCCTCCACTTT.

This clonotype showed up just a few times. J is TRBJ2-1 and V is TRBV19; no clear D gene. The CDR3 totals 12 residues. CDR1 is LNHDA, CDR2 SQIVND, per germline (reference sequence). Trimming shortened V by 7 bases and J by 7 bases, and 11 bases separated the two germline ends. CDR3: CASTSNGNEQFF. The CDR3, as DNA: TGTGCCAGTACCTCCAATGGAAATGAGCAGTTCTTC.

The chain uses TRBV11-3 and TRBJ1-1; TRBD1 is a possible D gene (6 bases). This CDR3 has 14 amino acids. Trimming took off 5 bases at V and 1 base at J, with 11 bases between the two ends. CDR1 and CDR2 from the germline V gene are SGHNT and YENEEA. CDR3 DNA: TGTGCCAGCAGCGTACAGGGACAGAACACTGAAGCTTTCTTT. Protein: CASSVQGQNTEAFF.

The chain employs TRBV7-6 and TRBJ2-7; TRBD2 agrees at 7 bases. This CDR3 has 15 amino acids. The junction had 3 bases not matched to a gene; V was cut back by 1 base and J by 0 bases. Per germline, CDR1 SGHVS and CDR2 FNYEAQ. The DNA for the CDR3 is TGTGCCAGCAGCTTAGAAGCGGGACTCTCCTACGAGCAGTACTTC. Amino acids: CASSLEAGLSYEQYF.

The CDR3 sequence is CASSYSTGGRYTEAFF. The CDR3 bases are TGTGCCAGCAGTTACTCTACCGGGGGGCGCTACACTGAAGCTTTCTTT. The chain carries TRBV6-5 and TRBJ1-1; the D gene is possibly TRBD1 (6 bases). The CDR3 runs to 16 residues. Germline assignment: CDR1 MNHEY and CDR2 SVGAGI. Trimming took off 0 bases at V and 3 bases at J, with 14 bases between the two ends.

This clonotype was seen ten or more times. The CDR3 reads CASSYSNRQRRRTPYNEQFF. Written as DNA, the CDR3 is TGTGCCAGCAGTTACTCGAATCGACAACGGAGACGGACCCCCTACAATGAGCAGTTCTTC. J is TRBJ2-1 and V is TRBV6-2 or TRBV6-3; D is unclear. V was cut by 0 bases and J by 2 bases, with 23 bases left in between. The CDR3 is made up of 20 amino acids. CDR1 is MNHEY, CDR2 SVGEGT, per germline.

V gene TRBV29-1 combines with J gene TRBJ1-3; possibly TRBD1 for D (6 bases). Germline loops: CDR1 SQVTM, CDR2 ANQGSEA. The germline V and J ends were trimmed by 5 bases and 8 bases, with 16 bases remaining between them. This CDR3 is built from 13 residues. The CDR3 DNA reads TGCAGCGTTTCGGGGGGCAGGGAGGACACCATATATTTT. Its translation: CSVSGGREDTIYF.

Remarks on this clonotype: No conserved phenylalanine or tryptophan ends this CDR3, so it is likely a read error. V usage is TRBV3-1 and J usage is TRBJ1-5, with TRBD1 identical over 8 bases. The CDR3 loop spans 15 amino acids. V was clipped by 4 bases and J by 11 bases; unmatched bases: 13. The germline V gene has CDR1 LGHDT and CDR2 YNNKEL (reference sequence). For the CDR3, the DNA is TGTGCCAGCAGCCTAGGACAGGGTATATTCACGGCCCAGCATTTG. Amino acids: CASSLGQGIFTAQHL.

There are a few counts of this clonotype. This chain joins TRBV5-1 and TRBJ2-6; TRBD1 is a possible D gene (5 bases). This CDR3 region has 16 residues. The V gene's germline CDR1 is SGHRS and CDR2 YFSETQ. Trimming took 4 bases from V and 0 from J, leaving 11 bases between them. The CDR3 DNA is TGCGCCAGCAGCCTACCGACAGCCTCTGGGGCCAACGTCCTGACTTTC. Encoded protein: CASSLPTASGANVLTF.

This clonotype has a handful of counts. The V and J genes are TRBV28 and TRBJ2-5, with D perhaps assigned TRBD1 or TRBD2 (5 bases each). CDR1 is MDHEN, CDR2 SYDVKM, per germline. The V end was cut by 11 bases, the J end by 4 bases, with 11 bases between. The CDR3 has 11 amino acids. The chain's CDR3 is CASGRSETQYF. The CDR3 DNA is TGTGCCTCGGGGCGCTCAGAGACCCAGTACTTC.

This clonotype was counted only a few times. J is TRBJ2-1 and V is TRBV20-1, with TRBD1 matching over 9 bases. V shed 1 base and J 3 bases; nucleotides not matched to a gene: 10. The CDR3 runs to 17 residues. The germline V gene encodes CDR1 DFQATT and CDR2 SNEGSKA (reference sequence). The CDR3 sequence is CSARVLPDRGYYNEQFF. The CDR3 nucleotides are TGCAGTGCTAGAGTTCTCCCGGACAGGGGCTACTACAATGAGCAGTTCTTC.

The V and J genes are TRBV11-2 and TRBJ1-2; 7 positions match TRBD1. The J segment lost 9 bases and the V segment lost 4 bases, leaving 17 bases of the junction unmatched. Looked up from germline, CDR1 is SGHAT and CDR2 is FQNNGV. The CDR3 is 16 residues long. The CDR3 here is CASSSYRDRPPRSYTF. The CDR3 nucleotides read TGTGCCAGCAGCTCATACCGGGACAGACCTCCTCGGAGCTACACCTTC. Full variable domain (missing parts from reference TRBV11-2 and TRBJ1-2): EAGVAQSPRYKIIEKRQSVAFWCNPISGHATLYWYQQILGQGPKLLIQFQNNGVVDDSQLPKDRFSAERLKGVDSTLKIQPAKLEDSAVYLCASSSYRDRPPRSYTFGSGTRLTVV.

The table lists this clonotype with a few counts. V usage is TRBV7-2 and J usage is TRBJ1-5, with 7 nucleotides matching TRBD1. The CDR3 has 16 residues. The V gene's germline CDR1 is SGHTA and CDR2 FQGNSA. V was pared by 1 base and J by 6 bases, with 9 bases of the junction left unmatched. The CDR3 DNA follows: TGTGCCAGCAGCTTAGGAGTTGACAGGGTGGGTCAGCCCCAGCATTTT. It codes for CASSLGVDRVGQPQHF.

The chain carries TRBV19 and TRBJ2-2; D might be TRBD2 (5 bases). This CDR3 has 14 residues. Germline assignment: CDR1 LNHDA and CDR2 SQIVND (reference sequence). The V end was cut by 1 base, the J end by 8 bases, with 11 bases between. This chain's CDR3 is CASSIGGIVGELFF. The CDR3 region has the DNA TGTGCCAGTAGTATAGGAGGGATCGTGGGGGAGCTGTTTTTT.

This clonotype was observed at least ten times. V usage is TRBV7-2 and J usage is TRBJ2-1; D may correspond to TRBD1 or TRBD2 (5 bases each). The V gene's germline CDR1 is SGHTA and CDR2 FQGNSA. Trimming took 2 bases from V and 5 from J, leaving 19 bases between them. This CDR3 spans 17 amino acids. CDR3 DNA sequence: TGTGCCAGCAGCTTAAACTACCCCTGGGGGAGTCACAATGAGCAGTTCTTC. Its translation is CASSLNYPWGSHNEQFF.

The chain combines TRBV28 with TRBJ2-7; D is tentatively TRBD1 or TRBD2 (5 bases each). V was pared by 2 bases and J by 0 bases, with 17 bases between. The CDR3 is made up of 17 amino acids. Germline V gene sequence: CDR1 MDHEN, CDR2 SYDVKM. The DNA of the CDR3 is TGTGCCAGCAGTTTAAACCGGGACCGCGAAAGCTCCTACGAGCAGTACTTC. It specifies CASSLNRDRESSYEQYF.

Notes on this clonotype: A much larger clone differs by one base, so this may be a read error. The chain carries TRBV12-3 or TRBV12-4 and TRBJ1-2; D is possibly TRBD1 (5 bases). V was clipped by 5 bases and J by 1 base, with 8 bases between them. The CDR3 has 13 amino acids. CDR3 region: CASSTTVNYGYTF. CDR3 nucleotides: TGTGCCAGCAGTACGACAGTTAACTATGGCTACACCTTC.

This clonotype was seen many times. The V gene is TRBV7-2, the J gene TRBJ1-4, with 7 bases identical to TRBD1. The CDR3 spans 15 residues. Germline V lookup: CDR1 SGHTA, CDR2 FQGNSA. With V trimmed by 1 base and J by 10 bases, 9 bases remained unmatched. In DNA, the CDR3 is TGTGCCAGCAGCTTAGGGTGGGACAGCTCCCCAAAACTGTTTTTT. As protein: CASSLGWDSSPKLFF.

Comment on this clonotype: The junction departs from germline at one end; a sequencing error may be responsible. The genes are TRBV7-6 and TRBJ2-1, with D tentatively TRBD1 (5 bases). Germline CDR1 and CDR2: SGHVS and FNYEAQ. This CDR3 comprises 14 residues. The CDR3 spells CASSFKGYYNEQFF. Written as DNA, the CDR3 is TGTGCTAGCAGCTTTAAGGGGTACTACAATGAGCAGTTCTTC.

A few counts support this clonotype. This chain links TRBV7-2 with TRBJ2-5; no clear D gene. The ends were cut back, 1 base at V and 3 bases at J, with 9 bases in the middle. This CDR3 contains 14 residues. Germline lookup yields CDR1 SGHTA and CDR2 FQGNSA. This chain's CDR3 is CASSLDRWEETQYF. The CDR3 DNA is TGTGCCAGCAGCTTAGATCGGTGGGAAGAGACCCAGTACTTC.